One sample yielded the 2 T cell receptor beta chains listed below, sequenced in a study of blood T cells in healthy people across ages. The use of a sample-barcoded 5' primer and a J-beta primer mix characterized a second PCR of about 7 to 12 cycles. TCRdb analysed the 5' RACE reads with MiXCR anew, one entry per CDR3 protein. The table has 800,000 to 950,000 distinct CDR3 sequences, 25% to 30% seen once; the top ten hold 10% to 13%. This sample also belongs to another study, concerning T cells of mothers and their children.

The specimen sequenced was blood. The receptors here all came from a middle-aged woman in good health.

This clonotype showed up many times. CDR3 coding DNA: TGTGCCAGCAGCGCGCCACCAGGGGACACTGAAGCTTTCTTT. Translation: CASSAPPGDTEAFF. V and J are TRBV28 and TRBJ1-1, with a weak D call TRBD1 (6 bases). The V gene lost 6 bases and the J gene lost 3 bases, with 14 bases spanning the gap. The CDR3 consists of 14 residues. Germline V gene lookup returns CDR1 MDHEN and CDR2 SYDVKM.

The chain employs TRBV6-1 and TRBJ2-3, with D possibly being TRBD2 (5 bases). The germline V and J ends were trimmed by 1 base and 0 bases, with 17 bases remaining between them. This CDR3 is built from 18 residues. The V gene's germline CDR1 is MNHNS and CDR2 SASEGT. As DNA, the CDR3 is TGTGCCAGCAGTGAAGATGAGGGATTCGGCAAAAGCACAGATACGCAGTATTTT. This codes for CASSEDEGFGKSTDTQYF.